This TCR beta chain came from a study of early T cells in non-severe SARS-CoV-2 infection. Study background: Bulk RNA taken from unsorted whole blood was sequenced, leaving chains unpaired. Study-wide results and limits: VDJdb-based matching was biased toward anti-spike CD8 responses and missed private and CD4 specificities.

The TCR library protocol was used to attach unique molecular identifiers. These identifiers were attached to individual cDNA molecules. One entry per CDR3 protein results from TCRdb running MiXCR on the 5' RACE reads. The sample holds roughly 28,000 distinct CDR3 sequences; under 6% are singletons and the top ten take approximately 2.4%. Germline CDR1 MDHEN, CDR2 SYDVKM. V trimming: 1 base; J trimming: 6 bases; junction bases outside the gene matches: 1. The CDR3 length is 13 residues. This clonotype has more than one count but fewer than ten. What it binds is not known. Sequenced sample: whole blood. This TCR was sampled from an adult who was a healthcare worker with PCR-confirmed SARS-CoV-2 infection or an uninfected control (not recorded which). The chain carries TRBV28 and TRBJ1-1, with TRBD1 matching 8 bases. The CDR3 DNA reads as TGTGCCAGCAGTTTATCAGGGGGCGCTGAAGCTTTCTTT. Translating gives CASSLSGGAEAFF.